This T cell receptor beta chain stems from a study of shared clonotypes between healthy human individuals. In the case of this clone: The antigen remains undetermined. A much larger clone is a single base away; this may be a read error.

Study results and caveats: An effect of sequencing depth on clonotype sharing among donors was expected. Estimated richness values were generally larger in naive subsets than in memory subsets.

V lost 6 bases and J lost 3; bases outside the gene matches: 15. The CDR3 loop spans 17 amino acids. Germline CDR1 reads KGHSH; CDR2 reads LQKENI. The method was immunoSEQ multiplex PCR; TCRdb's version includes in-frame clones alone and lacks a portion of them. The table includes around 1.1 million clones, approximately 80% detected once. Donors were healthy HIV-negative adults without recently reported acute infections or vaccinations. Caucasian adults residing in Nashville, Tennessee made up all the donors. This chain joins TRBV18 and TRBJ2-7; 9 bases fit TRBD2. The material sequenced was memory CD4+ T cells from PBMCs. The subset was: CD45RA-negative fraction. The sequence came from a man in his late teens or twenties in good health. Some clones in this sample may be carry-over from other donors' samples. The CDR3 DNA is TGTGCCAGCTCCCCGGGGGCAGGACTAGCGAGAATCTACGAGCAGTACTTC. This encodes CASSPGAGLARIYEQYF.